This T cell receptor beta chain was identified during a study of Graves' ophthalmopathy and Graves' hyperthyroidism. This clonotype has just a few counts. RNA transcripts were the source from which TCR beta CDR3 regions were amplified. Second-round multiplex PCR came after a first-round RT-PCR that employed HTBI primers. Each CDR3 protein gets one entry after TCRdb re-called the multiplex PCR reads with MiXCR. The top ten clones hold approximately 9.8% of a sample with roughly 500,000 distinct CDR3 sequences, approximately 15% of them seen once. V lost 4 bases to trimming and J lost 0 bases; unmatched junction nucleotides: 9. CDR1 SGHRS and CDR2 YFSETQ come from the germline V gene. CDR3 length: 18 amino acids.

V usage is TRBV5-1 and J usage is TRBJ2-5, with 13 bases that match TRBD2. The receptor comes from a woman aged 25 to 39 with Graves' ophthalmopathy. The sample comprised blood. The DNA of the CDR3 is TGCGCCAGCAGCCCGAGGACTAGCGGGAGCCCCTACCAAGAGACCCAGTACTTC. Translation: CASSPRTSGSPYQETQYF.